This T cell receptor beta chain was recorded in a study of CD8 T cells in ankylosing spondylitis. Study-level findings and limits: Seemingly characteristic of ankylosing spondylitis blood was a TCR beta motif consisting of about 8 highly homologous variants. Those disease-linked clones were CD8+; they were also relatively rare in peripheral blood. Significant enrichment of disease-linked clones was reportedly seen in matched ankylosing spondylitis synovial fluid.

This clonotype was picked up many times. Its antigen is undetermined. As the method for making TCR beta libraries, quantitative 5'-RACE with molecular barcodes was used. TCRdb reprocessed the 5' RACE reads via MiXCR and lists one record per CDR3 protein. The sample shows roughly 300,000 distinct CDR3 sequences, 6.5% to 10% of them seen only once. V gave up 1 base and J gave up 5 bases; unmatched junction bases: 8. Per germline, CDR1 DFQATT and CDR2 SNEGSKA (reference sequence). This CDR3 contains 14 residues. This sequence originates from a male donor with ankylosing spondylitis. The sequenced sample consisted of blood, either unsorted or a sorted T cell fraction (not recorded which). The gene calls are TRBV20-1 and TRBJ2-7; 7 bases are a match to TRBD2. CDR3 region: CSARVLGGYHEQYF. DNA of the CDR3: TGCAGTGCTAGAGTACTGGGAGGGTACCACGAGCAGTACTTC.